This T cell receptor (beta chain) originates from a study of regulatory T cells in long-lasting Graves disease. Overall study context: Those Graves' patients who were newly diagnosed had been on antithyroid drugs under 3 months.

Time point indicated: newly diagnosed GD, antithyroid drugs for less than 3 months. The authors made the TCR library using RNA they extracted from PBMCs. In building TCR beta libraries, iRepertoire HTBI primers were used together with Arm-PCR of CDR3 regions. TCRdb reprocessed the multiplex PCR reads with MiXCR, giving one entry per CDR3 protein. The data show roughly 610,000 distinct CDR3 sequences, 16% seen once. This clonotype was observed many times. CDR1 and CDR2 (germline): SNHLY, FYNNEI. V shed 6 bases, J shed 8 bases, and the junction held 7 bases outside the gene matches. The CDR3 contains 13 residues. This same sample was also taken into another study, of T cells in Graves' hyperthyroidism and ophthalmopathy. From that report: HTBI primers were used for first-round RT-PCR of the TCR CDR3.

The V and J genes are TRBV2 and TRBJ1-2; 9 bases match TRBD1. The sequence derives from a woman aged 30 to 39 with Graves disease. The sequences come from peripheral blood mononuclear cells (PBMCs), collected at new diagnosis, from a patient treated with antithyroid drugs. The CDR3 reads CASRPGQGQGYTF. CDR3 in DNA: TGTGCCAGCAGGCCGGGACAGGGTCAGGGCTACACCTTC. Looking up the rest from reference TRBV2 and TRBJ1-2 gives the full variable domain: EPEVTQTPSHQVTQMGQEVILRCVPISNHLYFYWYRQILGQKVEFLVSFYNNEISEKSEIFDDQFSVERPDGSNFTLKIRSTKLEDSAMYFCASRPGQGQGYTFGSGTRLTVV.